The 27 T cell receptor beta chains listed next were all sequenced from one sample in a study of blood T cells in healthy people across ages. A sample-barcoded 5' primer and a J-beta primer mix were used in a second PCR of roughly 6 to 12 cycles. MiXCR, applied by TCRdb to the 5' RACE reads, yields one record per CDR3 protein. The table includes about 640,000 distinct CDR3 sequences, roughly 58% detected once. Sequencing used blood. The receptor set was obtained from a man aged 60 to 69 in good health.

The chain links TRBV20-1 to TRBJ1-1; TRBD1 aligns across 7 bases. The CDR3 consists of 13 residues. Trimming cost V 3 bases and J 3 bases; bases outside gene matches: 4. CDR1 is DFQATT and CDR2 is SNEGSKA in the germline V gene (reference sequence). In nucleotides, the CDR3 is TGCAGTGCTAGGACAGGGTTAGACACTGAAGCTTTCTTT. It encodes CSARTGLDTEAFF.

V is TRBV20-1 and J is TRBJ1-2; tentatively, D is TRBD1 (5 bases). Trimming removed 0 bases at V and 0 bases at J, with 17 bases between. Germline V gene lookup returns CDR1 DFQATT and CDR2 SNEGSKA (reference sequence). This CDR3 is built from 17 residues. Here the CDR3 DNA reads TGCAGTGCTAGAGATGTTAGGGGAGGACTTTCTAACTATGGCTACACCTTC. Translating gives CSARDVRGGLSNYGYTF.

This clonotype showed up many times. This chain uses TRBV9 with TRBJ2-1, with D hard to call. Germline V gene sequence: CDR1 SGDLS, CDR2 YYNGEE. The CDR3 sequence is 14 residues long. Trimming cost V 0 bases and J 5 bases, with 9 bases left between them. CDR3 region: CASSVDGPNNEQFF. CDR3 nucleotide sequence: TGTGCCAGCAGCGTAGACGGGCCAAACAATGAGCAGTTCTTC.

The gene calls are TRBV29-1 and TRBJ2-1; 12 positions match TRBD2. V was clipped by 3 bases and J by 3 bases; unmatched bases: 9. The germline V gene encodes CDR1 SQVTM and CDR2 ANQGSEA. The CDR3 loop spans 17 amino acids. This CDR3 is CSVDKGASGGDYNEQFF. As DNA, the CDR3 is TGCAGCGTTGATAAAGGGGCTAGCGGGGGGGACTACAATGAGCAGTTCTTC.

The CDR3 spells CASSTTAAGQETQYF. The CDR3 DNA follows: TGTGCCAGCAGTACGACAGCGGCGGGGCAAGAGACCCAGTACTTC. This chain links TRBV6-2 or TRBV6-3 with TRBJ2-5, with D possibly TRBD2 on 6 matching bases. Per the germline V gene, CDR1 is MNHEY and CDR2 is SVGEGT. Trimming left V 5 bases short and J 2 bases short, with 15 bases between. CDR3 length equals 15 residues.

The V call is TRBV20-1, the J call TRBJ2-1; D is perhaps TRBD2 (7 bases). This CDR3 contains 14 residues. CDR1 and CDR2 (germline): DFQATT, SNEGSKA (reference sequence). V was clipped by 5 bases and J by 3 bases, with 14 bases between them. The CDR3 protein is CSAPRGANYNEQFF. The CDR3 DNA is TGCAGTGCTCCTCGGGGGGCCAACTACAATGAGCAGTTCTTC.

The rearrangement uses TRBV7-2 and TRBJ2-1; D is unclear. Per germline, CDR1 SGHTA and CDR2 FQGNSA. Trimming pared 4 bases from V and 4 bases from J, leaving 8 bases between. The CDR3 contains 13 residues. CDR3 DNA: TGTGCCAGCAGCTCACAGAATTACAATGAGCAGTTCTTC. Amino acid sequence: CASSSQNYNEQFF.

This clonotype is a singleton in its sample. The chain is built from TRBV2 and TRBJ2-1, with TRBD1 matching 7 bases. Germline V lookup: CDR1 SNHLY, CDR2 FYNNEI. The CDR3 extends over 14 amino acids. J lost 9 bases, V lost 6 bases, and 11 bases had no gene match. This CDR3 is CASRSGDSPGEQFF. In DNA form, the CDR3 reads TGTGCCAGCAGGTCCGGGGACAGCCCCGGTGAGCAGTTCTTC.

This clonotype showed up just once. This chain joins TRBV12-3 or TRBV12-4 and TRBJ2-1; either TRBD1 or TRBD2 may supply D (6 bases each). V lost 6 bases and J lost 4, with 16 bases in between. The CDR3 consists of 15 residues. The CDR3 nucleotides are TGTGCCAGCAGAATCACAGGAGGGGGGTACAATGAGCAGTTCTTC. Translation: CASRITGGGYNEQFF.

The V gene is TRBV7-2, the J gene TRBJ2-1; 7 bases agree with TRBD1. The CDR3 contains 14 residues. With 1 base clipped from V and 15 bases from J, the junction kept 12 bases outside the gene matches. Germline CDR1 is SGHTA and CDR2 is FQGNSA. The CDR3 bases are TGTGCCAGCAGCTTAGGAGTAACAGGGGTAAGTCTGTTCTTC. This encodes CASSLGVTGVSLFF.

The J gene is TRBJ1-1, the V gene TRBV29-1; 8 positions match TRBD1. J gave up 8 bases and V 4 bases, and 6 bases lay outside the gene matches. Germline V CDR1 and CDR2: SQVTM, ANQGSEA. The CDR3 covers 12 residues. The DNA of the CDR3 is TGCAGCGTTGGGCAGGGGGCGTCCGAAGCTTTCTTT. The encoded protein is CSVGQGASEAFF.

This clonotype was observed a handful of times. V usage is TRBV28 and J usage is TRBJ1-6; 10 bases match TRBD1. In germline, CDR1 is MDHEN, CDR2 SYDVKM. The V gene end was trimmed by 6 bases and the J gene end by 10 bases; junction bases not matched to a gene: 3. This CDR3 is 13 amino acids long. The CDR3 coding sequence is TGTGCCAGCAGGGACAGGGGGGGGTCACCCCTCCACTTT. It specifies CASRDRGGSPLHF.

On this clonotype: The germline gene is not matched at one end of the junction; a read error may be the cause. The CDR3 DNA sequence: TGCGCCGGCAGCCGAGCGGGGGGGCAAGAGACCCAGTACTTC. Its protein is CAGSRAGGQETQYF. V and J are TRBV4-1 and TRBJ2-5; 10 bases agree with TRBD2. The CDR3 length is 14 residues. The germline CDR1 and CDR2 sequences are MGHRA and YSYEKL.

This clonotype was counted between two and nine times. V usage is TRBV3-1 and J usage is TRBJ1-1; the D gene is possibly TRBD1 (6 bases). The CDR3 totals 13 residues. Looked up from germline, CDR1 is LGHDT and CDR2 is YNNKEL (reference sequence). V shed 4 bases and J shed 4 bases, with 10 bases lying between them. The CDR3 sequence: CASSLNRATEAFF. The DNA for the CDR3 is TGTGCCAGCAGCCTCAACAGGGCCACTGAAGCTTTCTTT.

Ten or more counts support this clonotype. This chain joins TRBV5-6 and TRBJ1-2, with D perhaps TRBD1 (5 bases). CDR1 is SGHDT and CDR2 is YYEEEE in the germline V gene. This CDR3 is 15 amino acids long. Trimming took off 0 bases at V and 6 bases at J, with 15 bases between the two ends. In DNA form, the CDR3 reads TGTGCCAGCAGCTTGGCGGAGGGGATGGGAGATGGCTACACCTTC. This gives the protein CASSLAEGMGDGYTF.

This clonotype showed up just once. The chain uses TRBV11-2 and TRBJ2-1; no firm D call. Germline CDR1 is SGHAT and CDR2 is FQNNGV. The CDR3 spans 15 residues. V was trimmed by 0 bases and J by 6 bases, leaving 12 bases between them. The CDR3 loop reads CASSLDYPRSNEQFF. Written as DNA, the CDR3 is TGTGCCAGCAGCTTAGACTACCCCAGAAGCAATGAGCAGTTCTTC.

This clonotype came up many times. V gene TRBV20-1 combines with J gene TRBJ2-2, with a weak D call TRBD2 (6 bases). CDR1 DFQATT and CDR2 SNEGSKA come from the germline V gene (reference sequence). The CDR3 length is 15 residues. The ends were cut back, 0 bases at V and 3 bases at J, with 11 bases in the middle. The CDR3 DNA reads TGCAGTGCTAGAGATTCGACTAGGGACACCGGGGAGCTGTTTTTT. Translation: CSARDSTRDTGELFF.

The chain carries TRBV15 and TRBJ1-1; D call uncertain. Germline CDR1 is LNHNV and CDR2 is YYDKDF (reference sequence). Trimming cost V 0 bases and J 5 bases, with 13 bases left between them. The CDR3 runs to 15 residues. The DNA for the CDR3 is TGTGCCACCAGCAGAGATGGTGCCGATACTACTGAAGCTTTCTTT. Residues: CATSRDGADTTEAFF. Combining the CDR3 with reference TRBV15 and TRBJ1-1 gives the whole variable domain DAMVIQNPRYQVTQFGKPVTLSCSQTLNHNVMYWYQQKSSQAPKLLFHYYDKDFNNEADTPDNFQSRRPNTSFCFLDIRSPGLGDTAMYLCATSRDGADTTEAFFGQGTRLTVV.

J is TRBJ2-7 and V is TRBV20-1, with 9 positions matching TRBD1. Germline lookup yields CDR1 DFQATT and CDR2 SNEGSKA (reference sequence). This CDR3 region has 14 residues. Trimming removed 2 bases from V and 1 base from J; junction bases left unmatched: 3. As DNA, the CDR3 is TGCAGTGCTAGATCCGGACAGGGGTCCTACGAGCAGTACTTC. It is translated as CSARSGQGSYEQYF.

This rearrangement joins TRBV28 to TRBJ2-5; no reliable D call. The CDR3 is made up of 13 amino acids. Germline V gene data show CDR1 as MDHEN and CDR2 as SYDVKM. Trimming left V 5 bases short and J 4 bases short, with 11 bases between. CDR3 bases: TGTGCCAGCAGTCCCCCCCCGCGAGAGACCCAGTACTTC. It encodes CASSPPPRETQYF.

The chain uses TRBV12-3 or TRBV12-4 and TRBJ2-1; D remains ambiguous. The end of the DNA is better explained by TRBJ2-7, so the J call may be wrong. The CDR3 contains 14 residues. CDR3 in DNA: TGTGCCAGCATAAAGGGCAGCTCCTACAATGAGCAGTACTTC. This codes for CASIKGSSYNEQYF.

CDR3 protein: CASSSPFGGDNEQFF. CDR3 sequence (DNA): TGTGCCAGCAGCTCACCATTCGGGGGGGACAATGAGCAGTTCTTC. This chain joins TRBV5-4 and TRBJ2-1, with 8 bases lining up with TRBD2. Germline trimming cut 3 bases from V and 5 bases from J; bases unmatched to any gene: 7. The CDR3 spans 15 residues. Germline assignment: CDR1 SGHNT and CDR2 YYREEE (reference sequence).

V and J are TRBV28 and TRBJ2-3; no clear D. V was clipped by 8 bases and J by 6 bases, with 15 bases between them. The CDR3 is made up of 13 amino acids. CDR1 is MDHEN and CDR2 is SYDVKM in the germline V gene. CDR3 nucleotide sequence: TGTGCCAGCTACAGCTCGATGCCCGATACGCAGTATTTT. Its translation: CASYSSMPDTQYF.

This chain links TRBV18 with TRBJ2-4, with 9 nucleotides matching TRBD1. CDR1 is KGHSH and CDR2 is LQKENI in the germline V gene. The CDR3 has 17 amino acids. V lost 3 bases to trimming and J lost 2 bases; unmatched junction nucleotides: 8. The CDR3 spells CASSPPGTGSSKNIQYF. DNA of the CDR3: TGTGCCAGCTCACCTCCCGGGACAGGGTCGTCCAAAAACATTCAGTACTTC.

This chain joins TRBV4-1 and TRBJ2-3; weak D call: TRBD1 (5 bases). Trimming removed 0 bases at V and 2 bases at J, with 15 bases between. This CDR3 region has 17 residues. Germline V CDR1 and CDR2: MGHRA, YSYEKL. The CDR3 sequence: CASSQDPVGQATDTQYF. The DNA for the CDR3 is TGCGCCAGCAGCCAAGATCCGGTGGGGCAGGCCACAGATACGCAGTATTTT.

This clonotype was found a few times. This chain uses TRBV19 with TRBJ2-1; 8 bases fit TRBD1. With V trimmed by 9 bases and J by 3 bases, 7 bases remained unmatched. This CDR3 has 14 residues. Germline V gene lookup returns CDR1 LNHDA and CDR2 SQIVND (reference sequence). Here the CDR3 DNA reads TGTGCCAGCCTACCCGGACAGGGCTACAATGAGCAGTTCTTC. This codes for CASLPGQGYNEQFF. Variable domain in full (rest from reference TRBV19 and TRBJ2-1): DGGITQSPKYLFRKEGQNVTLSCEQNLNHDAMYWYRQDPGQGLRLIYYSQIVNDFQKGDIAEGYSVSREKKESFPLTVTSAQKNPTAFYLCASLPGQGYNEQFFGPGTRLTVL.

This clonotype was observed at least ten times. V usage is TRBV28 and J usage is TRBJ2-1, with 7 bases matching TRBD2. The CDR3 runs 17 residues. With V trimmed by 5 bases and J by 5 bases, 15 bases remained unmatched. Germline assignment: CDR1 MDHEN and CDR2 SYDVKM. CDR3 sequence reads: CASSPRDYKSPDNEQFF. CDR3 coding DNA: TGTGCCAGCAGTCCGAGGGACTACAAATCACCAGACAATGAGCAGTTCTTC.